This T cell receptor (beta chain) is drawn from a study of human T cells and chemical hapten exposure. Study summary: Across its roughly 24 weeks, the study gave patients weekly diphenylcyclopropenone doses to the scalp.

V was clipped by 2 bases and J by 5 bases, with 9 bases between them. The CDR3 spans 13 residues. Germline-derived CDR1 and CDR2 are SGHDN and FVKESK. This clonotype was seen repeatedly, ten times or more. MiXCR was run by TCRdb on the RACE reads, yielding one entry per CDR3 protein. The table includes some 30,000 distinct CDR3 sequences, 5.8% detected once. Time point denoted: patch test 3, about 24 weeks after DPC sensitization. Treatment in this sample: therapeutic diphenylcyclopropenone sensitization with weekly scalp DPC. It was from unfractionated whole blood that total RNA was extracted. The TCR originated in a man aged 25 to 40 with alopecia areata. Some clones in this sample may be carry-over from other donors' samples. V gene TRBV14 combines with J gene TRBJ1-1; possible D gene TRBD1, 5 bases. The input for sequencing was whole blood, taken in connection with sensitization to the hapten diphenylcyclopropenone (DPC). In DNA form, the CDR3 reads TGTGCCAGCAGCCAACAGGGAGGGACTGAAGCTTTCTTT. The encoded protein is CASSQQGGTEAFF.